This T cell receptor beta chain came from a study of early T cells in non-severe SARS-CoV-2 infection (dated by TCRdb to the early 2020s). General notes on the study: Because TCR sequencing was done on bulk RNA from unsorted whole blood, the alpha and beta chains could not be paired.

Overall results and qualifications from the work: VDJdb matching was skewed toward anti-spike CD8 responses and likely underestimated virus-specific expansions by missing private and CD4 specificities.

Library preparation was by 5' RACE. These reads were obtained on a NextSeq 500. In the TCR library protocol, unique molecular identifiers were attached to individual cDNA molecules to correct for PCR bias and sequencing error. Both TCR alpha and beta chains were sequenced, and tight co-correlation was observed between alpha and beta sequence abundances in each sample. As for how the authors treated the data: Decombinator V4 was used to annotate the V gene, J gene and CDR3 of the TCR sequences. TCRs were defined as expanded if a significant change between any two time points was detected under a Poisson model with p below 0.0001. TCR abundances were normalised to the total number of TCRs sequenced per sample and were expressed as counts per million. TRAV1-2 paired with TRAJ12, TRAJ20 or TRAJ33 defined MAIT TCRs, while TRAV10 paired with TRAJ18 defined iNKT TCRs. VDJdb, accessed 1 November 2021, was searched for CMV, EBV and SARS-CoV-2 annotated TCRs, excluding TCRs annotated for multiple antigens. TCRdb reanalyzed the raw reads on its own, using fastp at Q25 for trimming and MiXCR for clone calling, and kept in-frame beta chains. Rows merge per CDR3 protein into single entries with the most common DNA and genes. The V and J calls reflect TCRdb's pipeline rather than the authors' work. For this sample the table gives about 50,000 distinct CDR3 sequences, of which about 10% were detected only once. Clones ranked in the top ten supply 5.5% to 7% of the sample.

This was a case-control study nested in a cohort of healthcare workers in London, UK, who had nasopharyngeal swab PCR tests and blood samples taken every week. Healthcare workers were enrolled in the week of the UK lockdown, from 23 to 31 March 2020, and were followed every week for up to roughly 15 weeks. At least ten counts were recorded for this clonotype. Its antigen is not yet known. The record has no base qualities; no much larger clone is one base away. As encoded in the germline V gene, CDR1 is SQVTM while CDR2 is ANQGSEA. The CDR3 measures 18 amino acids from cysteine to phenylalanine. Just CDR3 DNA is preserved here, 54 bases in frame from base 1. From V the trimming removes 5 bases and from J it removes 2 bases, while the gene matches leave 13 bases of the junction unaccounted for.

Sequencing was carried out using whole blood. Recombination connected TRBV29-1 to TRBJ2-3; 13 bases in the middle match TRBD2. The clonotype was recovered from an adult who was a healthcare worker with PCR-confirmed SARS-CoV-2 infection or an uninfected control (not recorded which). The encoded CDR3 is CSVRKGGLAGLNTDTQYF. The bases read TGCAGCGTTCGAAAGGGGGGACTAGCGGGACTAAACACAGATACGCAGTATTTT.